The 7 T cell receptor beta chains below come from one sample, sequenced in a study of cytomegalovirus exposure and HLA in healthy donors. The primer mix had 60 Vbeta and 13 Jbeta primers. TCRdb keeps only in-frame clones here, not all; method: immunoSEQ multiplex PCR. The sample contains 95,000 to 150,000 clones, 77% of which appear only once. The sample was PBMCs. All receptors derive from a human donor in good health.

V gene TRBV19 combines with J gene TRBJ2-1, with D possibly TRBD1 on 6 matching bases. The CDR3 spans 17 residues. CDR1 is LNHDA and CDR2 is SQIVND in the germline V gene (reference sequence). V shed 7 bases and J shed 3 bases, with 22 bases lying between them. CDR3 amino acids: CASNSPRTGKNYNEQFF. DNA for the CDR3: TGTGCCAGTAACTCCCCTCGCACAGGGAAAAACTACAATGAGCAGTTCTTC.

Turning to this clone: An end of the junction differs from the germline gene, which may be a read error. V usage is TRBV7-9 and J usage is TRBJ1-1; D is ambiguous. This CDR3 region has 14 residues. Per germline, CDR1 SEHNR and CDR2 FQNEAQ (reference sequence). DNA for the CDR3: TGTTCCAGCAGCTCGTTCGACATGAACACTGAAGCTTTCTTT. Its translation: CSSSSFDMNTEAFF. Combining the CDR3 with reference TRBV7-9 and TRBJ1-1 gives the whole variable domain DTGVSQNPRHKITKRGQNVTFRCDPISEHNRLYWYRQTLGQGPEFLTYFQNEAQLEKSRLLSDRFSAERPKGSFSTLEIQRTEQGDSAMYLCSSSSFDMNTEAFFGQGTRLTVV.

V usage is TRBV5-8 and J usage is TRBJ2-1; 11 positions agree with TRBD1. The CDR3 covers 16 residues. CDR1 is SGHTS, CDR2 YDEGEE, per germline. Unmatched junction bases numbered 14, after V lost 4 bases and J lost 11 bases. The CDR3 loop reads CASSLTRDRGALKQFF. In DNA form, the CDR3 reads TGTGCCAGCAGCCTGACCCGGGACAGGGGGGCTTTAAAGCAGTTCTTC.

The chain has TRBV5-1 and TRBJ2-1, with D tentatively TRBD2 (6 bases). Germline CDR1 reads SGHRS; CDR2 reads YFSETQ. V dropped 4 bases and J dropped 4 bases, with 18 bases sitting between them. The CDR3 is made up of 16 amino acids. CDR3 amino acids: CASSVRRETEYNEQFF. CDR3 DNA: TGCGCCAGCAGCGTCCGGAGGGAAACAGAGTACAATGAGCAGTTCTTC.

This clone showed up just a few times. The chain couples TRBV21-1 to TRBJ2-7; the tabulated D call, TRBD1, remains unverified against the DNA. TRBV21-1 is tagged as a pseudogene. This CDR3 is 15 amino acids long. The CDR3 DNA follows: TGTGCCAGCAGCAGTCGGACATGCGAATCCTACGAGCAGTACTTC. This gives the protein CASSSRTCESYEQYF.

The chain combines TRBV11-2 with TRBJ2-5; D unresolved. The better agreement between TRBJ2-7 and the DNA end casts doubt on the J call. This CDR3 region has 15 residues. Germline-derived CDR1 and CDR2 are SGHAT and FQNNGV. CDR3 coding DNA: TGTGCCAGCAGCATCGAAGGTAGGAGCTCCTACGAGCAGTACTTC. This sequence encodes CASSIEGRSSYEQYF.

Comment on this clone: The junction differs from germline at one of its ends, possibly a read error. The J gene is TRBJ2-5, the V gene TRBV2; D remains unclear. Germline V gene sequence: CDR1 SNHLY, CDR2 FYNNEI. This CDR3 has 12 residues. CDR3 sequence reads: CASNKDGRGRDF. The CDR3 bases are TGTGCCAGCAATAAAGATGGCCGAGGTAGAGACTTC.